The clone carrying this TCR beta chain was seen a single time. This record belongs to a study of blood T cell repertoires in COVID-19. Method: immunoSEQ multiplex PCR; TCRdb's copy keeps in-frame clones and lacks some. Of over 200,000 clones listed, approximately 82% were seen once; the top ten hold around 16%. Two negative PCRs, clearance, or symptom resolution characterized the recovered Cohort 3 donors. CDR1 is SGHTA, CDR2 FQGNSA, per germline. The CDR3 extends over 14 amino acids. Trimming took off 5 bases at V and 0 bases at J, with 9 bases between the two ends. The rearrangement uses TRBV7-2 and TRBJ2-3; D not certain. This receptor was obtained from a man between 40 and 49 years old who had recovered from COVID-19. Material: PBMCs or T cells enriched from blood (not recorded which). In nucleotides, the CDR3 is TGTGCCAGCAGCGCCGACTTTAGCACAGATACGCAGTATTTT. Translated: CASSADFSTDTQYF.